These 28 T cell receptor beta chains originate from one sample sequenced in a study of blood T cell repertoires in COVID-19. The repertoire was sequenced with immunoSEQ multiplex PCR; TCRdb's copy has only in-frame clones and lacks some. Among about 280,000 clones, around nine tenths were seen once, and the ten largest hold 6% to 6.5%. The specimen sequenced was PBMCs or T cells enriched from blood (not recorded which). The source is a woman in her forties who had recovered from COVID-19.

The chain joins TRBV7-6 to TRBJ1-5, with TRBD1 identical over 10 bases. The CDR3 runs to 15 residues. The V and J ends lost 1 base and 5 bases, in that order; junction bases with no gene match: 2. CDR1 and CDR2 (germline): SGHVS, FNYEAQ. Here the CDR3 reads CASSLGTGGDQPQHF. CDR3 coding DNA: TGTGCCAGCAGCTTAGGGACAGGGGGGGATCAGCCCCAGCATTTT.

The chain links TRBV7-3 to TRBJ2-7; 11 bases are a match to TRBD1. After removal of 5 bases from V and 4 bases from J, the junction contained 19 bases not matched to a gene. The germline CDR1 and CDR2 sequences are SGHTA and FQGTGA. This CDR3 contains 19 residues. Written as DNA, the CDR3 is TGTGCCAGCAGCCTACCCCCCGGGTCGTGGACAGGGGGCGTGTACGAGCAGTACTTC. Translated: CASSLPPGSWTGGVYEQYF.

For the CDR3, the DNA is TGTGCCAGCAGCTCCCCGGGACTAGACTACAATGAGCAGTTCTTC. Translated, it gives CASSSPGLDYNEQFF. The rearrangement uses TRBV5-4 and TRBJ2-1, with 8 bases lining up with TRBD2. This CDR3 region has 15 residues. The germline CDR1 and CDR2 sequences are SGHNT and YYREEE (reference sequence). V was clipped by 3 bases and J by 3 bases; unmatched bases: 5.

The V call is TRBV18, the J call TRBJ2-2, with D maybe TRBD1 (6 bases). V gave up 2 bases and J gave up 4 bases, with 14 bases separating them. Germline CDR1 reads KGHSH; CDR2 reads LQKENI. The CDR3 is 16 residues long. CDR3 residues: CASSPVQGLGTGELFF. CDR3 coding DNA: TGTGCCAGCTCACCAGTACAGGGATTAGGCACCGGGGAGCTGTTTTTT.

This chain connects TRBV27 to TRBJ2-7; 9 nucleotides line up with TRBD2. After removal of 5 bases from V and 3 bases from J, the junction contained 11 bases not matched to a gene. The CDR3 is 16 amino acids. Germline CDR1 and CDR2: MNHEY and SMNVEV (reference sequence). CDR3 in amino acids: CASSPWDSGSLYEQYF. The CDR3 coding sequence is TGTGCCAGCAGTCCCTGGGATAGCGGGAGTCTCTACGAGCAGTACTTC.

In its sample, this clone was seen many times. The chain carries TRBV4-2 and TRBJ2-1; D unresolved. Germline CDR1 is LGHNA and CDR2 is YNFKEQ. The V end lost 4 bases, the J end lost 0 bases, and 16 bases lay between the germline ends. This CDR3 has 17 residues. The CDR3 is CASSPGLGTSSYNEQFF. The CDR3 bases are TGTGCCAGCAGCCCAGGTTTGGGCACGAGCTCCTACAATGAGCAGTTCTTC.

The CDR3 nucleotides read TGTGCCAGCAGTGCCCGGGACAGACTCTCCTACGAGCAGTACTTC. Its protein is CASSARDRLSYEQYF. The chain recombines TRBV6-6 with TRBJ2-7; 7 nucleotides align to TRBD1. CDR3 size: 15 residues. Germline loops: CDR1 MNHNY, CDR2 SVGAGI (reference sequence). V lost 5 bases, J lost 0 bases, and 7 bases stayed unmatched.

CDR3 sequence reads: CARDRVAKNIQYF. The CDR3 DNA sequence: TGTGCCAGGGACAGGGTGGCCAAAAACATTCAGTACTTC. V usage is TRBV6-4 and J usage is TRBJ2-4; 8 nucleotides match TRBD1. Germline V CDR1 and CDR2: MRHNA, SNTAGT. This CDR3 region has 13 residues. With 9 bases clipped from V and 1 base from J, the junction kept 2 bases outside the gene matches.

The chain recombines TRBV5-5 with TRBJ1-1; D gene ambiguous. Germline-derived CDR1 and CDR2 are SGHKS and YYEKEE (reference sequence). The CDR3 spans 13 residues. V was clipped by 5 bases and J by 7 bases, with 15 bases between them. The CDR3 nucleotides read TGTGCCAGCAGGTATCAGGAGGAGGGTGAAGCTTTCTTT. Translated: CASRYQEEGEAFF.

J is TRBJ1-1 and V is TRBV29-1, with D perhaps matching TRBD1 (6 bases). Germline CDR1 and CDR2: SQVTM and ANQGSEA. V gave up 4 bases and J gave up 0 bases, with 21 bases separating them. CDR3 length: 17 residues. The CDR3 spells CSVVPPRTGSMNTEAFF. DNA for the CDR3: TGCAGCGTTGTCCCCCCTCGTACAGGGAGCATGAACACTGAAGCTTTCTTT.

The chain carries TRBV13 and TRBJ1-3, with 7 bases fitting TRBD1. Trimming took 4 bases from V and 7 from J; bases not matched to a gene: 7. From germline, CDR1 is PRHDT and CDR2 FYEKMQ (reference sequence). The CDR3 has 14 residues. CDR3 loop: CASSSQGGWNTIYF. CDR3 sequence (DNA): TGTGCCAGCAGCTCCCAAGGGGGCTGGAACACCATATATTTT.

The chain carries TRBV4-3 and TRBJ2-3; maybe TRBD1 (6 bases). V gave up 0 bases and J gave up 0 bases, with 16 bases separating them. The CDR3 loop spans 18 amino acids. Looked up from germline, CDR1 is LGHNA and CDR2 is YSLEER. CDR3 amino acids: CASSQEAGQQLSTDTQYF. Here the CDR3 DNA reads TGCGCCAGCAGCCAAGAAGCCGGACAGCAGCTTAGCACAGATACGCAGTATTTT.

Written as DNA, the CDR3 is TGCGCCAGCAGCTTGTTCCCGACGGAGTCCTACGAGCAGTACTTC. Translating gives CASSLFPTESYEQYF. The chain carries TRBV5-1 and TRBJ2-7; no reliable D call. Trimming pared 1 base from V and 1 base from J, leaving 12 bases between. The CDR3 totals 15 residues. CDR1 is SGHRS and CDR2 is YFSETQ in the germline V gene.

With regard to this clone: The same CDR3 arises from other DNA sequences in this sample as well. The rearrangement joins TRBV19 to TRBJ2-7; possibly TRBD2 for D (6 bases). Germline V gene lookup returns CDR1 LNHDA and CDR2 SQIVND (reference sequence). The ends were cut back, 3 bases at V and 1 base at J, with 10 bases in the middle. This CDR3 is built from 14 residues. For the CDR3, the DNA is TGTGCCAGTAGTATCCGGGGGAGTTCCTACGAGCAGTACTTC. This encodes CASSIRGSSYEQYF.

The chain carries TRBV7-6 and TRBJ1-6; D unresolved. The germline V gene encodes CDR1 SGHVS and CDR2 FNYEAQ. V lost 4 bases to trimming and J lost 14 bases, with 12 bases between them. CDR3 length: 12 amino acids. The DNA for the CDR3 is TGTGCCAGCAGCTCCCCGGGAATCTCCCTCCACTTT. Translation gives CASSSPGISLHF.

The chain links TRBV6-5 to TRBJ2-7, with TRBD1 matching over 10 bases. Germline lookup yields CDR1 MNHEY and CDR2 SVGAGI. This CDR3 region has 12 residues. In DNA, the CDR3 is TGTGCCAGCGGGATCCTAGGACAGGGGGTACAGGTC. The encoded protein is CASGILGQGVQV.

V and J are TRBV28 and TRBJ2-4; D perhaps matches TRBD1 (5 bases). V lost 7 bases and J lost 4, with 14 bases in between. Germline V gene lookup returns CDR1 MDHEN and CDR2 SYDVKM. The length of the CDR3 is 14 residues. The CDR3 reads CASNQDSMKNIQYF. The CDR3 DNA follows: TGTGCCAGCAACCAAGACAGTATGAAAAACATTCAGTACTTC.

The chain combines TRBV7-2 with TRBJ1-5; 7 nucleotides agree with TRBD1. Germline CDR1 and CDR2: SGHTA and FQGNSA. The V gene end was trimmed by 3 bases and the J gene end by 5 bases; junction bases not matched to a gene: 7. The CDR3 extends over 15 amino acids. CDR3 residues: CASSLTGWGDQPQHF. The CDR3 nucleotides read TGTGCCAGCAGCTTGACAGGGTGGGGGGATCAGCCCCAGCATTTT.

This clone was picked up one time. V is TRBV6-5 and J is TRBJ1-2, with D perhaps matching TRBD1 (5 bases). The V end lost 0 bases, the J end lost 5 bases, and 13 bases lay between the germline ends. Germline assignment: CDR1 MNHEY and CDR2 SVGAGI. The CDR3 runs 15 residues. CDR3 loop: CASSYSGGGGYGYTF. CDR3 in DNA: TGTGCCAGCAGTTACTCCGGTGGGGGAGGGTATGGCTACACCTTC.

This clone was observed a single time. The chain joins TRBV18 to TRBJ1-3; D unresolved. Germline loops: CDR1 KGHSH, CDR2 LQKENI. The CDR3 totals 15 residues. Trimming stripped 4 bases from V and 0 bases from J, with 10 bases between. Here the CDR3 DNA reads TGTGCCAGCTCACTTCAGACTGGCTCTGGAAACACCATATATTTT. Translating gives CASSLQTGSGNTIYF.

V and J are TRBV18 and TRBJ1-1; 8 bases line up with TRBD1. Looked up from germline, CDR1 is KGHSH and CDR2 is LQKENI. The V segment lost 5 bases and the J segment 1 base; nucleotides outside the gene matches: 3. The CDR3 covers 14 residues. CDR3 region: CASSVQGANTEAFF. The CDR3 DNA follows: TGTGCCAGCTCAGTCCAGGGGGCGAACACTGAAGCTTTCTTT.

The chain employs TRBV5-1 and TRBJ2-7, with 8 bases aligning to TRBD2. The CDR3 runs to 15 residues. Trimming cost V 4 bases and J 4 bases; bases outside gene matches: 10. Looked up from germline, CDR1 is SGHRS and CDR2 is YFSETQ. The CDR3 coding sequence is TGCGCCAGCAGCCGCGCGGGGGGCGAGGTTTACGAGCAGTACTTC. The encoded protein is CASSRAGGEVYEQYF.

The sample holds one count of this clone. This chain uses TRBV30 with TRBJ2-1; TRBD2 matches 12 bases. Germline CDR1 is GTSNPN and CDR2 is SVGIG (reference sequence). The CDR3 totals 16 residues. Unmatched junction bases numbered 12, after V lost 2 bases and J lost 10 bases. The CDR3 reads CAWSPRTSGRTWEQFF. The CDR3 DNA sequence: TGTGCCTGGAGTCCAAGAACTAGCGGGAGGACCTGGGAGCAGTTCTTC. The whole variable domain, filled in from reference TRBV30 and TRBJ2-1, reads SQTIHQWPATLVQPVGSPLSLECTVEGTSNPNLYWYRQAAGRGLQLLFYSVGIGQISSEVPQNLSASRPQDRQFILSSKKLLLSDSGFYLCAWSPRTSGRTWEQFFGPGTRLTVL.

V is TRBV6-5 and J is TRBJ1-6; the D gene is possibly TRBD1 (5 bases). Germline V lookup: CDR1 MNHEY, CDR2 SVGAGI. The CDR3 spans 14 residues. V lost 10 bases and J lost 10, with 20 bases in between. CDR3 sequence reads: CATSIPGGWSPLHF. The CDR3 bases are TGTGCCACCTCGATTCCGGGGGGGTGGTCACCCCTCCACTTT.

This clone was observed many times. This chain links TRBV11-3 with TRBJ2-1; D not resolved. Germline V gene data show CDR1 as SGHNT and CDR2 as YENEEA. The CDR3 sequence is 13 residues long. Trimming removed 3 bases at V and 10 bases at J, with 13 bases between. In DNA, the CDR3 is TGTGCCAGCAGCTTTCGTGCGGCCCCCGAGCAGTTCTTC. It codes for CASSFRAAPEQFF.

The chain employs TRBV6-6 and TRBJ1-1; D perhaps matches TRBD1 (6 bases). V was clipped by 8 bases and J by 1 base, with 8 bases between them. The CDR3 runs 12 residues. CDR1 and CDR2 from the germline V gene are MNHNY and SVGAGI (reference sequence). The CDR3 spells CASGGANTEAFF. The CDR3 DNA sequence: TGTGCCAGCGGGGGCGCGAACACTGAAGCTTTCTTT.

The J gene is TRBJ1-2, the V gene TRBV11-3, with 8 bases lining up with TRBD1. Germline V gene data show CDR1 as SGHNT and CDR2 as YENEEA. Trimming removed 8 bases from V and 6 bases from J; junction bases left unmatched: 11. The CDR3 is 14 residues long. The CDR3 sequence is CASSLVDRVDGYTF. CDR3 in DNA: TGTGCCAGCTCCCTCGTGGACAGGGTCGATGGCTACACCTTC.

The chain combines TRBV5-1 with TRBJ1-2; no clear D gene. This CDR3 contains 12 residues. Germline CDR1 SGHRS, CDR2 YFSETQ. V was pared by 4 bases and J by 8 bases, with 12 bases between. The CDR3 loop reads CASSVQNSGYTF. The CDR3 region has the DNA TGCGCCAGCAGCGTACAGAATTCAGGCTACACCTTC.